These T cell receptor beta chains were read from a single sample in a study of blood T cell repertoires in COVID-19. Sequenced by immunoSEQ multiplex PCR; TCRdb stores in-frame clones only, minus some. The sample lists 210,000 or so clones; 84% were seen once. Material for sequencing was PBMCs or T cells enriched from blood (not recorded which). The receptors shown here come from a man aged 55 to 69 who had recovered from COVID-19. Both conserved end residues are part of each CDR3. D genes are given only for firm matches. The size entry is marked missing in some rows and otherwise reads once, few, many or a size class.

CDR3: CASSEAGGLYNEQFF
DNA: TGTGCCAGCAGTGAAGCGGGGGGGCTATACAATGAGCAGTTCTTC
size: -
V: TRBV2
D: -
J: TRBJ2-1

CDR3: CASSPTGQINEKLFF
DNA: TGTGCCAGCAGCCCAACGGGACAGATAAATGAAAAACTGTTTTTT
size: -
V: TRBV7-2
D: TRBD1
J: TRBJ1-4

CDR3: CASRTSDFAEQFF
DNA: TGTGCCAGCAGGACTAGCGATTTTGCCGAGCAGTTCTTC
size: once
V: TRBV12-3/TRBV12-4
D: TRBD2
J: TRBJ2-1

CDR3: CASSRWTDQTNTGELFF
DNA: TGTGCCAGCAGCCGTTGGACAGACCAGACGAACACCGGGGAGCTGTTTTTT
size: -
V: TRBV7-9
D: -
J: TRBJ2-2

CDR3: CASDTSDRANQPQHF
DNA: TGTGCTAGTGATACCTCGGACAGGGCCAATCAGCCCCAGCATTTT
size: -
V: TRBV12-5
D: TRBD1
J: TRBJ1-5

CDR3: CASSDTVSSGANVLTF
DNA: TGTGCCAGCAGTGATACCGTGAGCTCTGGGGCCAACGTCCTGACTTTC
size: -
V: TRBV6-4
D: -
J: TRBJ2-6

CDR3: CASSPGTGGYGYTF
DNA: TGTGCCAGTAGTCCCGGGACAGGGGGTTATGGCTACACCTTC
size: -
V: TRBV19
D: TRBD1
J: TRBJ1-2

CDR3: CASSLGGRDYGYTF
DNA: TGTGCCAGCAGCTTAGGTGGCAGGGACTATGGCTACACCTTC
size: -
V: TRBV7-2
D: -
J: TRBJ1-2

CDR3: CASSPTDLAGSYEQYF
DNA: TGTGCCAGCAGCCCGACAGACCTAGCGGGCTCCTACGAGCAGTACTTC
size: -
V: TRBV5-6
D: TRBD2
J: TRBJ2-7

CDR3: CASSQVLGQGIAKNIQYF
DNA: TGTGCCAGCAGCCAAGTTCTAGGACAGGGTATAGCCAAAAACATTCAGTACTTC
size: -
V: TRBV4-2
D: TRBD1
J: TRBJ2-4

CDR3: CASSQTPGVRSPLHF
DNA: TGTGCCAGCAGCCAAACTCCAGGGGTGAGGTCACCCCTCCACTTT
size: -
V: TRBV6-5
D: -
J: TRBJ1-6

CDR3: CATRPGTGGSGNTIYF
DNA: TGTGCCACGCGCCCCGGGACAGGGGGCTCTGGAAACACCATATATTTT
size: -
V: TRBV10-3
D: TRBD1
J: TRBJ1-3

CDR3: CASSPSAGINYGYTF
DNA: TGTGCCAGCAGCCCCTCGGCCGGGATTAACTATGGCTACACCTTC
size: -
V: TRBV7-2
D: -
J: TRBJ1-2

CDR3: CASSPQLGNEQFF
DNA: TGTGCCAGCAGCCCCCAACTTGGCAATGAGCAGTTCTTC
size: -
V: TRBV7-2
D: -
J: TRBJ2-1

CDR3: CASSPANYSPLHF
DNA: TGTGCCAGCAGTCCCGCTAATTATTCACCCCTCCACTTT
size: -
V: TRBV6-2/TRBV6-3
D: -
J: TRBJ1-6

CDR3: CASSKGWRDYGYTF
DNA: TGTGCCAGTAGTAAGGGCTGGAGGGACTATGGCTACACCTTC
size: -
V: TRBV19
D: -
J: TRBJ1-2

CDR3: CASTTTGEETQYF
DNA: TGTGCCAGTACCACGACAGGGGAAGAGACCCAGTACTTC
size: -
V: TRBV19
D: TRBD1
J: TRBJ2-5

CDR3: CASSPTGGLTNEKLFF
DNA: TGCGCCAGCAGTCCTACAGGGGGCCTCACTAATGAAAAACTGTTTTTT
size: -
V: TRBV23-1
D: TRBD1
J: TRBJ1-4